This T cell receptor (beta chain) was sequenced for a study of cytomegalovirus exposure and HLA in healthy donors. Turning to this clone: No antigen is known for it.

General study results and limits: Earlier analysis yielded a pattern in which most TCR beta V segments were productive about 87% or about 30% of the time. The study reported that TCR beta sequences accurately predicted HLA-A and HLA-B alleles in most subjects. Analysis was carried out at a later point, and it linked a missense DCLRE1C variant to TCR beta V- and J-gene trimming. A later analysis found that most CMV-associated TCR beta chains appeared HLA-restricted.

Germline V gene sequence: CDR1 MNHEY, CDR2 SVGAGI. The length of the CDR3 is 15 residues. The V segment lost 6 bases and the J segment 3 bases; nucleotides outside the gene matches: 8. Vbeta (60) and Jbeta (13) primers were used in the PCR. Measured with immunoSEQ multiplex PCR; TCRdb has only the in-frame clones, and not every one. Of 150,000 or so clones in the sample, 76% were seen once. The J gene is TRBJ1-2, the V gene TRBV6-5; 9 nucleotides agree with TRBD1. Sequencing used PBMCs. This TCR came from a male donor in good health and CMV-seronegative. CDR3 loop: CASSRRDRVDYGYTF. DNA for the CDR3: TGTGCCAGCAGCCGGAGGGACAGGGTTGACTATGGCTACACCTTC.